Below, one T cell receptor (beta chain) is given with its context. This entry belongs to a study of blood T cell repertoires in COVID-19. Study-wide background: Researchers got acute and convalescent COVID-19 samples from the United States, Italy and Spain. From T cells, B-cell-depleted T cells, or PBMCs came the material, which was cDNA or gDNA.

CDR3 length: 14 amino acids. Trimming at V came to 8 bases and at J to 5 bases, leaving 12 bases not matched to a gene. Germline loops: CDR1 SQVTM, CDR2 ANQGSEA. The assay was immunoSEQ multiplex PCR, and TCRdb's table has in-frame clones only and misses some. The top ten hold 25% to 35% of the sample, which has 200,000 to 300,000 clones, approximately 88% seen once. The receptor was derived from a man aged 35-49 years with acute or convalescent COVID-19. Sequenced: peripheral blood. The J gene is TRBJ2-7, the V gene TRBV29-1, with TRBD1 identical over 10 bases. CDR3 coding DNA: TGCAGCATCATCCGGGACAGGGGTTTTCACGAGCAGTACTTC. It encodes CSIIRDRGFHEQYF.